These 25 T cell receptor beta chains were sequenced from one sample in a study of beta chain features in type 1 diabetes. No cognate antigen is known for these TCRs. Sequenced material consisted of expressed TCRB transcripts (all of the isolated RNA was reverse transcribed). Profiling relied on immunoSEQ multiplex PCR, and the TCRdb table lists in-frame clones only, not all of them. The sample holds over 600,000 clones; roughly 12% are singletons and the top ten take more than 0.1%. Overall study results and limits: All four CD4+ subsets of Type 1 diabetes patients contained TCRB CDR3s that were moderately but significantly shorter.

Sample: naive CD4+ T cells from blood. These receptor sequences come from a man aged 25-45 years with type 1 diabetes.

CDR3 amino acids: CASSLRTPQETQYF. Written as DNA, the CDR3 is TGTGCCAGCAGCTTAAGGACTCCTCAAGAGACCCAGTACTTC. V is TRBV7-2 and J is TRBJ2-5, with a possible D match to TRBD2 (5 bases). The CDR3 has 14 amino acids. V gave up 2 bases and J gave up 2 bases, with 9 bases separating them. Germline V lookup: CDR1 SGHTA, CDR2 FQGNSA. Full variable domain (rest looked up from reference TRBV7-2 and TRBJ2-5): GAGVSQSPSNKVTEKGKDVELRCDPISGHTALYWYRQSLGQGLEFLIYFQGNSAPDKSGLPSDRFSAERTGGSVSTLTIQRTQQEDSAVYLCASSLRTPQETQYFGPGTRLLVL.

The V call is TRBV7-8, the J call TRBJ1-2; D is ambiguous. The CDR3 consists of 13 residues. Germline lookup yields CDR1 SGHVS and CDR2 FQNEAQ. Trimming shortened V by 4 bases and J by 4 bases, and 10 bases separated the two germline ends. The CDR3 region has the DNA TGTGCCAGCAGCTCCGGACTGGGCTATGGCTACACCTTC. Translated: CASSSGLGYGYTF. Using reference TRBV7-8 and TRBJ1-2 for the parts outside the CDR3, the full variable domain is GAGVSQSPRYKVAKRGQDVALRCDPISGHVSLFWYQQALGQGPEFLTYFQNEAQLDKSGLPSDRFFAERPEGSVSTLKIQRTQQEDSAVYLCASSSGLGYGYTFGSGTRLTVV.

In its sample, this clone was seen a few times. The chain carries TRBV7-2 and TRBJ2-2; D uncertain. The ends were cut back, 2 bases at V and 2 bases at J, with 9 bases in the middle. Germline V gene sequence: CDR1 SGHTA, CDR2 FQGNSA. The CDR3 runs to 15 residues. CDR3: CASSLRSANTGELFF. As DNA, the CDR3 is TGTGCCAGCAGCTTAAGATCGGCTAACACCGGGGAGCTGTTTTTT.

This clone was recorded a few times. This chain uses TRBV2 with TRBJ2-7; D is perhaps TRBD2 (6 bases). V was cut by 7 bases and J by 3 bases, with 13 bases left in between. Germline assignment: CDR1 SNHLY and CDR2 FYNNEI. The CDR3 extends over 13 amino acids. CDR3 sequence: CASTRAGNYEQYF. CDR3 nucleotides: TGTGCCAGCACGAGGGCGGGGAACTACGAGCAGTACTTC.

J is TRBJ1-5 and V is TRBV30, with D maybe TRBD1 (5 bases). CDR1 GTSNPN and CDR2 SVGIG come from the germline V gene (reference sequence). Trimming shortened V by 2 bases and J by 3 bases, and 11 bases separated the two germline ends. This CDR3 has 14 amino acids. As DNA, the CDR3 is TGTGCCTGGAGTTTGGGACTGCTCAATCAGCCCCAGCATTTT. Translation gives CAWSLGLLNQPQHF.

This clone was observed a handful of times. This chain's CDR3 is CASRSGQGRGGYTF. Here the CDR3 DNA reads TGTGCCAGCAGATCCGGACAGGGCCGGGGCGGCTACACCTTC. This chain uses TRBV11-3 with TRBJ1-2; 8 bases map to TRBD1. J was trimmed by 8 bases and V by 6 bases; bases with no gene match: 11. The CDR3 is made up of 14 amino acids. Per the germline V gene, CDR1 is SGHNT and CDR2 is YENEEA.

The table lists this clone with a few counts. The rearrangement uses TRBV14 and TRBJ1-1; 9 nucleotides match TRBD1. The ends lost 5 bases at V and 5 bases at J; junction bases unmatched: 9. CDR1 is SGHDN and CDR2 is FVKESK in the germline V gene. This CDR3 region has 15 residues. The chain's CDR3 is CASSFHRGRRTEAFF. CDR3 coding DNA: TGTGCCAGCAGCTTCCACAGGGGGCGCCGGACTGAAGCTTTCTTT.

This clone was seen only a few times. The CDR3 loop reads CSVVAGVGADTQYF. The DNA of the CDR3 is TGCAGCGTGGTGGCAGGGGTGGGCGCAGATACGCAGTATTTT. This chain joins TRBV29-1 and TRBJ2-3, with a weak D call TRBD1 (6 bases). The CDR3 consists of 14 residues. The germline V gene encodes CDR1 SQVTM and CDR2 ANQGSEA. Trimming took off 6 bases at V and 4 bases at J, with 17 bases between the two ends.

The V and J genes are TRBV2 and TRBJ1-2, with 8 bases identical to TRBD1. V dropped 7 bases and J dropped 2; count of bases not matched to a gene: 9. This CDR3 comprises 15 residues. CDR1 and CDR2 from the germline V gene are SNHLY and FYNNEI. Here the CDR3 reads CASNGQGRSNYGYTF. For the CDR3, the DNA is TGTGCCAGCAATGGACAGGGAAGATCCAACTATGGCTACACCTTC.

This sequence joins TRBV7-2 and TRBJ2-3; no firm D call. The germline V gene encodes CDR1 SGHTA and CDR2 FQGNSA. This CDR3 spans 14 amino acids. The germline V and J ends were trimmed by 2 bases and 4 bases, with 10 bases remaining between them. CDR3 loop: CASSLSVVPDTQYF. The CDR3 DNA reads TGTGCCAGCAGCTTAAGTGTAGTCCCAGATACGCAGTATTTT.

This clone turned up a few times. J is TRBJ2-7 and V is TRBV6-5, with 7 bases that match TRBD1. The germline gives CDR1 MNHEY, CDR2 SVGAGI. V dropped 2 bases and J dropped 3; count of bases not matched to a gene: 4. The CDR3 is made up of 14 amino acids. This chain's CDR3 is CASSYEQGFYEQYF. The CDR3 DNA reads TGTGCCAGCAGTTACGAACAGGGGTTCTACGAGCAGTACTTC.

This clone was counted between two and nine times. The chain has TRBV4-3 and TRBJ1-2; TRBD1 agrees at 10 bases. From germline, CDR1 is LGHNA and CDR2 YSLEER. The CDR3 runs 17 residues. J lost 1 base, V lost 5 bases, and 10 bases had no gene match. CDR3 DNA sequence: TGCGCCAGCAGCGCACAAGCCGGGACAGGGGTTAACTATGGCTACACCTTC. Translation: CASSAQAGTGVNYGYTF.

This clone was observed a few times. The chain couples TRBV29-1 to TRBJ1-2; the match to TRBD1 covers 8 bases. The CDR3 is 12 residues long. Losses at the gene ends were 5 bases for V and 5 bases for J; bases not matched to a gene: 4. Per germline, CDR1 SQVTM and CDR2 ANQGSEA. The CDR3 here is CSVQRTGYGYTF. The CDR3 DNA reads TGCAGCGTTCAAAGGACAGGGTATGGCTACACCTTC.

This clone was seen only a few times. The chain has TRBV1 and TRBJ1-2. TRBV1 is listed as a pseudogene. The CDR3 runs 15 residues. CDR3 sequence reads: CTSSPGREKGYGYTF. The CDR3 DNA sequence: TGCACCAGCAGCCCGGGGAGGGAAAAGGGCTATGGCTACACCTTC.

This clone was counted a few times. V and J are TRBV5-4 and TRBJ2-7; TRBD1 matches 7 bases. The germline gives CDR1 SGHNT, CDR2 YYREEE (reference sequence). V trimming: 4 bases; J trimming: 5 bases; junction bases outside the gene matches: 3. The CDR3 is 12 residues long. CDR3 coding DNA: TGTGCCAGCAGCCTAGGACAGGACGAGCAGTACTTC. This codes for CASSLGQDEQYF.

This clone was counted only a few times. The rearrangement uses TRBV7-9 and TRBJ2-5, with TRBD1 matching over 8 bases. V dropped 0 bases and J dropped 4; count of bases not matched to a gene: 4. The CDR3 runs 15 residues. The germline V gene encodes CDR1 SEHNR and CDR2 FQNEAQ (reference sequence). DNA of the CDR3: TGTGCCAGCAGCTTAGCGACAGGGGCCGGAGAGACCCAGTACTTC. Encoded protein: CASSLATGAGETQYF.

This clone appeared a few times. This chain links TRBV15 with TRBJ1-2, with a weak D call TRBD1 (5 bases). V shed 0 bases and J shed 8 bases, with 13 bases lying between them. This CDR3 region has 14 residues. Germline assignment: CDR1 LNHNV and CDR2 YYDKDF (reference sequence). CDR3 protein: CATSRDMTDRGYTF. CDR3 nucleotide sequence: TGTGCCACCAGCAGAGATATGACAGATCGAGGCTACACCTTC.

The chain links TRBV7-2 to TRBJ2-7; 7 bases are a match to TRBD2. Trimming cost V 5 bases and J 0 bases; bases outside gene matches: 7. The CDR3 totals 15 residues. Germline CDR1 is SGHTA and CDR2 is FQGNSA. CDR3 sequence reads: CASSPWRGSSYEQYF. The CDR3 DNA reads TGTGCCAGCAGCCCATGGCGGGGGTCCTCCTACGAGCAGTACTTC. Filled out from reference TRBV7-2 and TRBJ2-7, the complete variable domain reads GAGVSQSPSNKVTEKGKDVELRCDPISGHTALYWYRQSLGQGLEFLIYFQGNSAPDKSGLPSDRFSAERTGGSVSTLTIQRTQQEDSAVYLCASSPWRGSSYEQYFGPGTRLTVT.

This rearrangement joins TRBV18 to TRBJ1-1, with 8 bases aligning to TRBD1. This CDR3 spans 14 amino acids. Unmatched junction bases numbered 5, after V lost 4 bases and J lost 4 bases. Germline assignment: CDR1 KGHSH and CDR2 LQKENI. The CDR3: CASSQDRAGTEAFF. The CDR3 bases are TGTGCCAGCTCACAGGACAGGGCAGGCACTGAAGCTTTCTTT.

The CDR3 DNA reads as TGTGCCTGGAGTGTAGGAAATCAGCCCCAGCATTTT. This sequence encodes CAWSVGNQPQHF. The V call is TRBV30, the J call TRBJ1-5; D not certain. CDR1 and CDR2 from the germline V gene are GTSNPN and SVGIG (reference sequence). V was trimmed by 0 bases and J by 4 bases, leaving 4 bases between them. CDR3 size: 12 residues.

The chain employs TRBV7-9 and TRBJ1-1; D not certain. The CDR3 sequence is 13 residues long. The germline V gene encodes CDR1 SEHNR and CDR2 FQNEAQ (reference sequence). Trimming pared 3 bases from V and 1 base from J, leaving 6 bases between. CDR3 protein: CASSFSGNTEAFF. CDR3 coding DNA: TGTGCCAGCAGCTTCTCGGGGAACACTGAAGCTTTCTTT. The variable domain in full, with the rest retrieved from reference TRBV7-9 and TRBJ1-1, is DTGVSQNPRHKITKRGQNVTFRCDPISEHNRLYWYRQTLGQGPEFLTYFQNEAQLEKSRLLSDRFSAERPKGSFSTLEIQRTEQGDSAMYLCASSFSGNTEAFFGQGTRLTVV.

The chain is built from TRBV2 and TRBJ1-2, with D unclear. The germline V and J ends were trimmed by 2 bases and 8 bases, with 12 bases remaining between them. CDR3 length: 13 residues. In germline, CDR1 is SNHLY, CDR2 FYNNEI. DNA of the CDR3: TGTGCCAGCAGTGAAAGAGAGCTATCCGGCTACACCTTC. Protein sequence: CASSERELSGYTF.

This clone came up a few times. This rearrangement joins TRBV19 to TRBJ2-3; 7 nucleotides line up with TRBD2. The CDR3 is 14 residues long. Germline CDR1 and CDR2: LNHDA and SQIVND (reference sequence). V lost 6 bases, J lost 3 bases, and 6 bases stayed unmatched. CDR3 protein: CASRLARGTDTQYF. For the CDR3, the DNA is TGTGCCAGTAGACTAGCGAGGGGTACAGATACGCAGTATTTT.

This clone was found a few times. V usage is TRBV5-4 and J usage is TRBJ1-2, with TRBD1 identical over 7 bases. V lost 5 bases to trimming and J lost 4 bases; unmatched junction nucleotides: 14. The CDR3 runs to 16 residues. Per germline, CDR1 SGHNT and CDR2 YYREEE (reference sequence). DNA of the CDR3: TGTGCCAGCAGTGGTGGACCGACAGGGTACAGCTATGGCTACACCTTC. Protein: CASSGGPTGYSYGYTF.

This clone has just a few counts. The V gene is TRBV4-2, the J gene TRBJ1-4; tentatively, D is TRBD1 (5 bases). The CDR3 consists of 17 residues. CDR1 LGHNA and CDR2 YNFKEQ come from the germline V gene. V gave up 0 bases and J gave up 5 bases, with 16 bases separating them. In nucleotides, the CDR3 is TGTGCCAGCAGCCAAGATCCCTCGCCCGGGGGGAATGAAAAACTGTTTTTT. Its translation is CASSQDPSPGGNEKLFF.